This TCR beta chain stems from a study of blood T cells in healthy people across ages. General observations from the study: Underestimates were what the diversity estimates from one million T cells were considered to be.

Alongside a J-beta primer mix, a sample-barcoded 5' primer served in a second PCR lasting roughly 7 to 11 cycles. Using its own MiXCR run on the 5' RACE reads, TCRdb lists one record per CDR3 protein. The sample has around 1,000,000 distinct CDR3 sequences; around 27% are singletons. This clonotype was counted between two and nine times. Its matching antigen is unknown. V lost 4 bases to trimming and J lost 6 bases, with 10 bases between them. The CDR3 runs to 12 residues. The same data also contributed to another study, on T cells of mothers and their children. That work states: Healthy Caucasian mothers, three in number, and their six children were the donors. Per mother, over 8.5 million TCR beta CDR3 reads were obtained; per child, around 2.8 million.

The chain uses TRBV12-3 or TRBV12-4 and TRBJ2-7, with D hard to call. This TCR came from a girl aged 2-10 years in good health. The sample consisted of blood. CDR3 region: CASSWIPSEQYF. In nucleotides, the CDR3 is TGTGCCAGCAGTTGGATCCCCTCCGAGCAGTACTTC.